The present T cell receptor beta chain was sequenced within a study of graft-versus-host responses after intestinal transplantation. Study background: Grafts that recipients had were multivisceral, liver-intestinal, or isolated intestinal transplants.

The method was immunoSEQ multiplex PCR; TCRdb's version includes in-frame clones alone and lacks a portion of them. Of some 41,000 clones listed, roughly 89% are singletons. Findings and caveats of the study: Declining HvG levels early post-transplant were linked to peak circulating GvH clone levels.

Concerning this clone: Its antigen is unknown.

Sequences were derived from PBMCs, sampled around 320 days after intestinal transplant. The sequence was obtained from a human patient who received an intestinal transplant, so some T cells may come from the graft donor.

The CDR3, as DNA: TGTGCCAGCTCAGCGGGATCAAACATTCAGTACTTC. This translates into CASSAGSNIQYF. The gene calls are TRBV18 and TRBJ2-4; tentatively, D is TRBD2 (6 bases). This CDR3 has 12 amino acids. Trimming cost V 5 bases and J 6 bases, with 8 bases left between them. The V gene's germline CDR1 is KGHSH and CDR2 LQKENI.